This is a list of T cell receptor beta chains from one sample in a study of OX40 agonist ivuxolimab in advanced cancers. Profiled with immunoSEQ multiplex PCR; TCRdb holds only in-frame clones, not every one. The data show about 28,000 clones, with 70% to 80% seen just once and around 10% held by the top ten. Material: CD4+ or CD8+ T cells sorted from blood, obtained in a trial of the OX40 agonist ivuxolimab. The receptors shown here come from an adult with an advanced solid tumor such as melanoma, head and neck, liver or kidney cancer. Each CDR3 is given with its conserved first and last residue. D genes are given only for firm matches. Not every row has a clone size; where given, it reads once, few, many or a size class.

size,D,J,V,length,CDR3,DNA
-,-,TRBJ2-1,TRBV7-9,14,CASRPGFGYNEQFF,TGTGCCAGCAGGCCCGGGTTTGGGTACAATGAGCAGTTCTTC
medium-sized,TRBD1,TRBJ2-7,TRBV25-1,14,CASSPTGDLREQYF,TGTGCCAGCAGTCCGACAGGGGACCTTCGCGAGCAGTACTTC
-,TRBD1,TRBJ1-2,TRBV19,15,CASSIFSGQFDGYTF,TGTGCCAGTAGTATCTTTTCGGGACAGTTTGACGGCTACACCTTC
-,-,TRBJ1-1,TRBV19,15,CASSIVGLMNTEAFF,TGTGCCAGTAGTATAGTGGGACTTATGAACACTGAAGCTTTCTTT
-,TRBD2,TRBJ2-2,TRBV11-1,14,CASSWTSGDGELFF,TGTGCCAGCAGCTGGACTAGCGGGGACGGGGAGCTGTTTTTT
-,-,TRBJ1-2,TRBV19,14,CASILGGGRYGYTF,TGTGCCAGTATCCTTGGCGGGGGCCGGTATGGCTACACCTTC
-,-,TRBJ2-7,TRBV5-4,12,CASSQDSWEQYF,TGTGCCAGCAGCCAGGACAGTTGGGAGCAGTACTTC
medium-sized,TRBD2,TRBJ2-7,TRBV7-2,17,CASSGTSGGSSSYEQYF,TGTGCCAGCAGCGGGACTAGCGGGGGGTCGAGCTCCTACGAGCAGTACTTC
-,-,TRBJ2-7,TRBV4-1,15,CASSPLILGGLEQYF,TGCGCCAGCAGCCCCCTGATCCTGGGAGGATTGGAGCAGTACTTC
-,TRBD1,TRBJ1-4,TRBV5-4,15,CASSPGTGVNEKLFF,TGTGCCAGCAGCCCAGGGACAGGGGTTAATGAAAAACTGTTTTTT
-,TRBD1,TRBJ1-5,TRBV4-3,15,CASSRGTGKDQPQHF,TGCGCCAGCAGTCGAGGGACAGGGAAGGATCAGCCCCAGCATTTT
-,TRBD1,TRBJ2-2,TRBV11-3,15,CASSLQGANTGELFF,TGTGCCAGCAGCTTACAGGGGGCGAACACCGGGGAGCTGTTTTTT
-,-,TRBJ2-3,TRBV4-1,15,CASSQDLQGSDTQYF,TGCGCCAGCAGCCAAGACCTGCAGGGATCAGATACGCAGTATTTT